One and the same sample provided the 25 T cell receptor beta chains below, sequenced in a study of blood T cell repertoires in COVID-19. Repertoires were generated with immunoSEQ multiplex PCR, while TCRdb's copy carries only in-frame clones and drops some. The data show about 250,000 clones, 80% to 90% seen once. The sequenced sample consisted of PBMCs or T cells enriched from blood (not recorded which). These receptors were obtained from a man aged 40-50 years who had recovered from COVID-19.

The gene calls are TRBV6-4 and TRBJ1-5; perhaps TRBD1 as D (5 bases). CDR1 and CDR2 from the germline V gene are MRHNA and SNTAGT. V was pared by 9 bases and J by 5 bases, with 14 bases between. The CDR3 spans 13 residues. CDR3 sequence (DNA): TGTGCCAGTGTAGGGCAGGGCTATCAGCCCCAGCATTTT. It specifies CASVGQGYQPQHF.

The chain employs TRBV6-2 or TRBV6-3 and TRBJ1-5, with D tentatively TRBD1 (6 bases). V lost 1 base to trimming and J lost 4 bases, with 8 bases between them. This CDR3 region has 14 residues. Per germline, CDR1 MNHEY and CDR2 SVGEGT. CDR3 nucleotides: TGTGCCAGCAGTTACTACGGACAGAATCAGCCCCAGCATTTT. Protein sequence: CASSYYGQNQPQHF.

The V call is TRBV3-1 (or the pseudogene TRBV3-2), the J call TRBJ2-3, with 8 bases lining up with TRBD2. V shed 9 bases, J shed 7 bases, and the junction held 15 bases outside the gene matches. The CDR3 loop spans 15 amino acids. Germline V gene lookup returns CDR1 LGHDT and CDR2 YNNKEL (reference sequence). The CDR3 coding sequence is TGTGCCAGTCAGGCGAGCGGGGGCCTCTTTAATACGCAGTATTTT. Encoded protein: CASQASGGLFNTQYF.

The chain carries TRBV19 and TRBJ1-5; TRBD1 matches 8 bases. Germline V gene lookup returns CDR1 LNHDA and CDR2 SQIVND (reference sequence). Unmatched junction bases numbered 2, after V lost 3 bases and J lost 4 bases. CDR3 size: 14 residues. The CDR3 sequence: CASSMDRENQPQHF. The CDR3 DNA reads as TGTGCCAGTAGTATGGACAGGGAGAATCAGCCCCAGCATTTT.

V usage is TRBV24-1 and J usage is TRBJ2-1; TRBD1 might be the D (5 bases). Germline CDR1 KGHDR, CDR2 SFDVKD. V was cut by 9 bases and J by 8 bases, with 13 bases left in between. The CDR3 extends over 12 amino acids. The CDR3 region is CATPRASDEQFF. CDR3 DNA sequence: TGTGCCACCCCCAGGGCTAGTGATGAGCAGTTCTTC.

The chain uses TRBV5-1 and TRBJ1-2; 7 positions match TRBD1. Germline V gives CDR1 SGHRS, CDR2 YFSETQ. With V trimmed by 0 bases and J by 1 base, 12 bases remained unmatched. The CDR3 has 18 amino acids. CDR3 amino acids: CASSLDITGTDFNYGYTF. The DNA of the CDR3 is TGCGCCAGCAGCTTGGATATTACCGGGACAGATTTTAACTATGGCTACACCTTC. Variable domain in full (rest from reference TRBV5-1 and TRBJ1-2): KAGVTQTPRYLIKTRGQQVTLSCSPISGHRSVSWYQQTPGQGLQFLFEYFSETQRNKGNFPGRFSGRQFSNSRSEMNVSTLELGDSALYLCASSLDITGTDFNYGYTFGSGTRLTVV.

The CDR3 protein is CASSPATGDHNAEKLFF. The CDR3 nucleotides read TGTGCCAGCAGCCCAGCGACAGGGGACCATAATGCGGAAAAACTGTTTTTT. The chain combines TRBV7-6 with TRBJ1-4, with TRBD1 matching 8 bases. The germline V gene encodes CDR1 SGHVS and CDR2 FNYEAQ. This CDR3 has 17 amino acids. Trimming removed 5 bases from V and 8 bases from J; junction bases left unmatched: 16.

This clone was picked up one time. V and J are TRBV4-1 and TRBJ2-1; 9 positions match TRBD2. This CDR3 is built from 14 residues. The V and J ends lost 4 bases and 7 bases, in that order; junction bases with no gene match: 5. Germline-derived CDR1 and CDR2 are MGHRA and YSYEKL. The CDR3 coding sequence is TGCGCCAGCAGCCCGGGACTAGCAGCAAATGAGCAGTTCTTC. The encoded protein is CASSPGLAANEQFF.

The chain uses TRBV5-1 and TRBJ1-6; D gene ambiguous. Trimming shortened V by 0 bases and J by 7 bases, and 11 bases separated the two germline ends. Per germline, CDR1 SGHRS and CDR2 YFSETQ. The CDR3 covers 15 residues. The CDR3 here is CASSLAVRENSPLHF. The DNA of the CDR3 is TGCGCCAGCAGCTTGGCCGTCCGGGAAAATTCACCCCTCCACTTT.

The chain uses TRBV5-1 and TRBJ1-2; TRBD1 aligns across 7 bases. Germline V CDR1 and CDR2: SGHRS, YFSETQ. V lost 4 bases, J lost 7 bases, and 7 bases stayed unmatched. The CDR3 covers 13 residues. CDR3 loop: CASSDGQEGGYTF. In nucleotides, the CDR3 is TGCGCCAGCAGCGACGGACAGGAAGGTGGCTACACCTTC.

This clone has just a few counts. The chain uses TRBV6-5 and TRBJ2-7; D possibly corresponds to TRBD2 (5 bases). Trimming cost V 6 bases and J 6 bases, with 9 bases left between them. Germline V gene sequence: CDR1 MNHEY, CDR2 SVGAGI. The CDR3 extends over 11 amino acids. In nucleotides, the CDR3 is TGTGCCAGCAGCCTCGGAGGCGAGCAGTACTTC. Protein: CASSLGGEQYF.

A single count supports this clone. The V call is TRBV7-3, the J call TRBJ1-1; possibly TRBD1 for D (6 bases). Trimming took 5 bases from V and 4 from J, leaving 17 bases between them. This CDR3 has 15 amino acids. Looked up from germline, CDR1 is SGHTA and CDR2 is FQGTGA. CDR3 residues: CASSPQGGDGTEAFF. CDR3 sequence (DNA): TGTGCCAGCAGCCCGCAAGGGGGGGATGGCACTGAAGCTTTCTTT.

The chain employs TRBV15 and TRBJ1-5; the match to TRBD1 covers 11 bases. Trimming took 4 bases from V and 0 from J; bases not matched to a gene: 11. Germline lookup yields CDR1 LNHNV and CDR2 YYDKDF (reference sequence). The CDR3 covers 19 residues. The CDR3, as DNA: TGTGCCACCAGCACCTTGGGACAGGGGGAGTGGGATAGCAATCAGCCCCAGCATTTT. Translated, it gives CATSTLGQGEWDSNQPQHF.

The chain joins TRBV7-9 to TRBJ2-2; no firm D call. V was clipped by 5 bases and J by 0 bases, with 10 bases between them. In germline, CDR1 is SEHNR, CDR2 FQNEAQ (reference sequence). The CDR3 is 15 amino acids. The CDR3 DNA sequence: TGTGCCAGCAGCAACGAGGTCGCGAACACCGGGGAGCTGTTTTTT. Its translation: CASSNEVANTGELFF.

The V call is TRBV5-1, the J call TRBJ2-1; 9 bases map to TRBD2. With 0 bases clipped from V and 7 bases from J, the junction kept 5 bases outside the gene matches. This CDR3 spans 15 amino acids. The germline gives CDR1 SGHRS, CDR2 YFSETQ. CDR3 in DNA: TGCGCCAGCAGCTTGGTTAGCGGGAGTAGAAATGAGCAGTTCTTC. It encodes CASSLVSGSRNEQFF.

The rearrangement joins TRBV7-6 to TRBJ1-1; 9 bases fit TRBD1. The CDR3 spans 18 residues. Germline-derived CDR1 and CDR2 are SGHVS and FNYEAQ. Unmatched junction bases numbered 10, after V lost 2 bases and J lost 0 bases. Written as DNA, the CDR3 is TGTGCCAGCAGCTTAACCCTACAGGGGGCTGATGTGAACACTGAAGCTTTCTTT. Translated, it gives CASSLTLQGADVNTEAFF.

The chain is built from TRBV1 and TRBJ2-1; the D call of TRBD2 is as the table states it, not checked on the DNA. TRBV1 is a known pseudogene. The CDR3 is made up of 13 amino acids. The CDR3 bases are TGCACCAGCAGCCAAGATTGGGGACTAGTGCCCTTCTTC. It encodes CTSSQDWGLVPFF.

The rearrangement uses TRBV5-1 and TRBJ2-7; 7 nucleotides line up with TRBD1. This CDR3 spans 12 amino acids. Germline V gene data show CDR1 as SGHRS and CDR2 as YFSETQ. The junction had 3 bases not matched to a gene; V was cut back by 6 bases and J by 3 bases. The CDR3 loop reads CASKQGNYEQYF. The CDR3 coding sequence is TGCGCCAGCAAACAGGGGAACTACGAGCAGTACTTC.

This clone was detected only once. The gene calls are TRBV5-1 and TRBJ2-1; D gene ambiguous. Trimming shortened V by 3 bases and J by 3 bases, and 16 bases separated the two germline ends. The CDR3 totals 16 residues. The germline V gene encodes CDR1 SGHRS and CDR2 YFSETQ. CDR3 nucleotide sequence: TGCGCCAGCAGCTCGTACGACACCACCTACTACAATGAGCAGTTCTTC. Translation gives CASSSYDTTYYNEQFF. The entire variable domain, with the rest obtained from reference TRBV5-1 and TRBJ2-1, is as follows: KAGVTQTPRYLIKTRGQQVTLSCSPISGHRSVSWYQQTPGQGLQFLFEYFSETQRNKGNFPGRFSGRQFSNSRSEMNVSTLELGDSALYLCASSSYDTTYYNEQFFGPGTRLTVL.

The chain has TRBV3-1 (or the pseudogene TRBV3-2) and TRBJ1-1, with D possibly matching TRBD1 (5 bases). The CDR3 has 13 residues. V was shortened by 2 bases and J by 6 bases, with 10 bases between the two germline ends. The germline V gene encodes CDR1 LGHDT and CDR2 YNNKEL (reference sequence). The CDR3, as DNA: TGTGCCAGCAGCCAACCAGGGTCCGCTGAAGCTTTCTTT. This codes for CASSQPGSAEAFF.

This clone showed up just a few times. This chain joins TRBV6-5 and TRBJ1-1, with unresolved D. V was trimmed by 8 bases and J by 0 bases, leaving 16 bases between them. The V gene's germline CDR1 is MNHEY and CDR2 SVGAGI. This CDR3 has 15 residues. The chain's CDR3 is CASVSSLSVNTEAFF. In nucleotides, the CDR3 is TGTGCCAGCGTGTCCAGCCTTAGCGTGAACACTGAAGCTTTCTTT.

CDR3 nucleotides: TGTGCCAGCAGTTCCCTAGCGGGAAGGACCGGGGAGCTGTTTTTT. Translated: CASSSLAGRTGELFF. V gene TRBV6-4 combines with J gene TRBJ2-2, with 9 bases that match TRBD2. Germline V gene data show CDR1 as MRHNA and CDR2 as SNTAGT. After removal of 5 bases from V and 5 bases from J, the junction contained 6 bases not matched to a gene. The CDR3 is 15 amino acids.

This clone was found a few times. This chain connects TRBV7-2 to TRBJ1-6, with a possible D match to TRBD1 (6 bases). The CDR3 has 17 residues. Trimming left V 5 bases short and J 0 bases short, with 14 bases between. Germline V gene data show CDR1 as SGHTA and CDR2 as FQGNSA. This chain's CDR3 is CASSRRQESSYNSPLHF. Here the CDR3 DNA reads TGTGCCAGCAGCCGTAGACAGGAGAGCTCCTATAATTCACCCCTCCACTTT.

The chain carries TRBV11-2 and TRBJ1-2; 7 bases line up with TRBD1. Germline CDR1 is SGHAT and CDR2 is FQNNGV. The CDR3 runs 15 residues. V lost 0 bases and J lost 5; bases outside the gene matches: 6. The CDR3 spells CASSLDSTGAYGYTF. The CDR3, as DNA: TGTGCCAGCAGCTTAGATAGCACAGGGGCTTATGGCTACACCTTC.

The chain couples TRBV10-3 to TRBJ1-3; the D gene is possibly TRBD1 (5 bases). Germline lookup yields CDR1 ENHRY and CDR2 SYGVKD. Trimming took 3 bases from V and 0 from J, leaving 18 bases between them. The CDR3 length is 18 residues. This CDR3 reads CAISEERRQGGSGNTIYF. The CDR3 DNA is TGTGCCATCAGTGAAGAGAGGAGGCAGGGAGGCTCTGGAAACACCATATATTTT.